Following are 27 T cell receptor beta chains from one sample sequenced in a study of lymphopenia after photon versus proton radiotherapy (dated by TCRdb to about 2019). Library preparation employed the immunoSEQ multiplex PCR assay. Drawn from immuneACCESS, this table holds only the in-frame rearrangements with V and J called that TCRdb kept. Clones are partly lost; checked studies trace under half to an unresolved V gene and leave the rest unexplained. A total of tens of thousands of clones appear in this sample, about 85% of them only once. The top ten clonotypes cover about 2.2% of the sample. The sequencing here drew on peripheral blood, taken from a patient treated with photon-based radiotherapy. These receptors came from a man aged 40-49 years with gastric cancer.

The chain is built from TRBV6-5 and TRBJ1-2; D not certain. Germline V gives CDR1 MNHEY, CDR2 SVGAGI. The ends were cut back, 2 bases at V and 1 base at J, with 2 bases in the middle. The CDR3 contains 12 residues. CDR3 sequence (DNA): TGTGCCAGCAGTTACAATAACTATGGCTACACCTTC. It codes for CASSYNNYGYTF.

J is TRBJ1-2 and V is TRBV2; perhaps TRBD1 as D (5 bases). The CDR3 sequence is 13 residues long. V lost 1 base to trimming and J lost 11 bases, with 14 bases between them. Germline lookup yields CDR1 SNHLY and CDR2 FYNNEI. CDR3 amino acids: CASSEGGSLRYTF. The DNA for the CDR3 is TGTGCCAGCAGTGAAGGGGGCAGCCTCCGGTACACCTTC.

This rearrangement joins TRBV7-9 to TRBJ2-7; TRBD1 or TRBD2 may be the D gene (5 bases each). CDR3 size: 14 residues. The germline CDR1 and CDR2 sequences are SEHNR and FQNEAQ (reference sequence). Deletions cut 5 bases from V and 2 bases from J, with 13 bases between. Written as DNA, the CDR3 is TGTGCCAGCAGCCCAGGAGGACAAGCCTACGAGCAGTACTTC. It codes for CASSPGGQAYEQYF.

This clone was recorded once. The rearrangement uses TRBV5-1 and TRBJ1-2; D might be TRBD1 (5 bases). The V gene's germline CDR1 is SGHRS and CDR2 YFSETQ. This CDR3 has 15 residues. Trimming took off 6 bases at V and 3 bases at J, with 18 bases between the two ends. In DNA form, the CDR3 reads TGCGCCAGCACCCCGGGGGGGACCCTTGACTATGGCTACACCTTC. Encoded protein: CASTPGGTLDYGYTF.

The chain is built from TRBV13 and TRBJ1-6, with no clear D. The CDR3 extends over 15 amino acids. Germline CDR1 and CDR2: PRHDT and FYEKMQ (reference sequence). Trimming pared 4 bases from V and 7 bases from J, leaving 14 bases between. For the CDR3, the DNA is TGTGCCAGCAGCTCCTCGCAGATTCCCAATTCACCCCTCCACTTT. Its translation is CASSSSQIPNSPLHF.

The chain is built from TRBV6-4 and TRBJ2-1; D uncertain. The CDR3 runs 13 residues. CDR1 is MRHNA, CDR2 SNTAGT, per germline. Trimming removed 4 bases at V and 3 bases at J, with 7 bases between. CDR3 loop: CASSGGNYNEQFF. The CDR3 DNA is TGTGCCAGCAGTGGCGGCAACTACAATGAGCAGTTCTTC.

The V gene is TRBV7-9, the J gene TRBJ2-7; 8 nucleotides match TRBD1. CDR3 length equals 16 residues. The ends lost 3 bases at V and 6 bases at J; junction bases unmatched: 13. Germline-derived CDR1 and CDR2 are SEHNR and FQNEAQ (reference sequence). The CDR3 DNA is TGTGCCAGCAGCTTTTGGGCTATTCAGGGGGCGGTCGAGCAGTACTTC. It translates to CASSFWAIQGAVEQYF.

The chain has TRBV7-2 and TRBJ1-1; TRBD1 is a possible D gene (5 bases). V shed 3 bases and J shed 0 bases, with 8 bases lying between them. Germline V gene data show CDR1 as SGHTA and CDR2 as FQGNSA. This CDR3 region has 14 residues. CDR3 loop: CASSFGTLNTEAFF. The CDR3 DNA reads as TGTGCCAGCAGCTTCGGGACTTTGAACACTGAAGCTTTCTTT.

This chain joins TRBV19 and TRBJ2-2; TRBD1 matches at 7 bases. This CDR3 spans 14 amino acids. Germline loops: CDR1 LNHDA, CDR2 SQIVND (reference sequence). Trimming at V came to 6 bases and at J to 6 bases, leaving 7 bases not matched to a gene. Here the CDR3 DNA reads TGTGCCAGTAGCCGGGACAGCGGCGCCGGGGAGCTGTTTTTT. Protein: CASSRDSGAGELFF.

The chain links TRBV25-1 to TRBJ1-2, with 7 bases identical to TRBD1. The germline V gene has CDR1 MGHDK and CDR2 SYGVNS. The CDR3 sequence is 13 residues long. The trim removed 6 bases at V and 7 bases at J, leaving 8 bases unmatched. CDR3 coding DNA: TGTGCCAGCAGACCCACAGGGGACCGTGGCTACACCTTC. The encoded protein is CASRPTGDRGYTF.

The chain's CDR3 is CASSLGLSNQPQHF. The DNA for the CDR3 is TGTGCCAGCAGCTTAGGGCTGAGCAATCAGCCCCAGCATTTT. The genes are TRBV5-6 and TRBJ1-5; D is ambiguous. With 2 bases removed from V and 1 base from J, the gap between germline ends came to 7 bases. Germline CDR1 and CDR2: SGHDT and YYEEEE. The CDR3 consists of 14 residues.

J is TRBJ1-4 and V is TRBV5-6; D is unclear. V was pared by 4 bases and J by 0 bases, with 13 bases between. This CDR3 has 16 amino acids. CDR1 and CDR2 (germline): SGHDT, YYEEEE. The CDR3 is CASSRIDPATNEKLFF. CDR3 nucleotide sequence: TGTGCCAGCAGCCGCATCGACCCTGCAACTAATGAAAAACTGTTTTTT.

The chain recombines TRBV10-3 with TRBJ2-7; 16 bases map to TRBD2. CDR3 length: 18 amino acids. Germline V CDR1 and CDR2: ENHRY, SYGVKD. With V trimmed by 5 bases and J by 1 base, 8 bases remained unmatched. The CDR3 DNA sequence: TGTGCCATCAGTCCCGGGACTAGCGGGGGGGCAGGGTCCTACGAGCAGTACTTC. The encoded protein is CAISPGTSGGAGSYEQYF.

This clone was observed a single time. CDR3: CASSLDSGAANEKLFF. The CDR3 bases are TGTGCCAGCAGCTTAGATTCGGGGGCGGCTAATGAAAAACTGTTTTTT. The rearrangement uses TRBV7-8 and TRBJ1-4; possible D gene TRBD1, 6 bases. This CDR3 region has 16 residues. Trimming shortened V by 1 base and J by 3 bases, and 12 bases separated the two germline ends. Germline V CDR1 and CDR2: SGHVS, FQNEAQ.

The rearrangement uses TRBV5-5 and TRBJ1-5; D call uncertain. CDR1 and CDR2 (germline): SGHKS, YYEKEE (reference sequence). V lost 6 bases to trimming and J lost 0 bases, with 13 bases between them. CDR3 length: 15 amino acids. CDR3 amino acids: CASTIGVYSNQPQHF. The CDR3, as DNA: TGTGCCAGCACGATCGGGGTTTATAGCAATCAGCCCCAGCATTTT.

The rearrangement uses TRBV6-5 and TRBJ1-6; D is perhaps TRBD1 (5 bases). V lost 1 base and J lost 8, with 12 bases in between. CDR3 size: 15 residues. From germline, CDR1 is MNHEY and CDR2 SVGAGI. CDR3 bases: TGTGCCAGCAGTTACTACAGGTCTCAGGATTCACCCCTCCACTTT. It encodes CASSYYRSQDSPLHF.

The genes are TRBV28 and TRBJ1-1; the match to TRBD1 covers 7 bases. CDR1 is MDHEN, CDR2 SYDVKM, per germline. This CDR3 has 14 residues. The V gene end was trimmed by 5 bases and the J gene end by 0 bases; junction bases not matched to a gene: 3. CDR3 in DNA: TGTGCCAGCAGTCAGGGGGGGATGAACACTGAAGCTTTCTTT. It translates to CASSQGGMNTEAFF.

The genes are TRBV10-3 and TRBJ1-2; 9 nucleotides align to TRBD1. Trimming removed 10 bases from V and 5 bases from J; junction bases left unmatched: 5. Looked up from germline, CDR1 is ENHRY and CDR2 is SYGVKD. This CDR3 has 12 residues. The CDR3 sequence is CASRGQGYGYTF. The CDR3 DNA reads as TGTGCCAGCCGGGGACAGGGTTATGGCTACACCTTC.

The rearrangement links TRBV27 to TRBJ1-2; weak D call: TRBD1 (5 bases). The CDR3 extends over 14 amino acids. Germline lookup yields CDR1 MNHEY and CDR2 SMNVEV (reference sequence). The V gene lost 0 bases and the J gene lost 4 bases, with 9 bases spanning the gap. Here the CDR3 DNA reads TGTGCCAGCAGTTTATCTCAGGGCCCCTATGGCTACACCTTC. It specifies CASSLSQGPYGYTF.

This rearrangement joins TRBV30 to TRBJ2-7; D could derive from TRBD1 or TRBD2 (6 bases each). CDR1 and CDR2 (germline): GTSNPN, SVGIG (reference sequence). The CDR3 loop spans 16 amino acids. Trimming took off 0 bases at V and 7 bases at J, with 22 bases between the two ends. For the CDR3, the DNA is TGTGCCTGGAGTGTACCCTTCTCAGGGGAGGTAGGGGAGCAGTACTTC. Translating it yields CAWSVPFSGEVGEQYF.

CDR3 sequence reads: CAIGWLNTEAFF. For the CDR3, the DNA is TGTGCCATCGGATGGTTGAACACTGAAGCTTTCTTT. The chain joins TRBV15 to TRBJ1-1; D ambiguous. V gave up 10 bases and J gave up 0 bases, with 9 bases separating them. This CDR3 has 12 amino acids. From germline, CDR1 is LNHNV and CDR2 YYDKDF (reference sequence).

The V call is TRBV5-1, the J call TRBJ2-2; 11 bases are shared with TRBD2. The length of the CDR3 is 16 residues. The V and J ends lost 4 bases and 1 base, in that order; junction bases with no gene match: 3. Germline-derived CDR1 and CDR2 are SGHRS and YFSETQ. CDR3 protein: CASSTGLAGNTGELFF. The CDR3 DNA reads TGCGCCAGCAGCACAGGACTAGCGGGGAACACCGGGGAGCTGTTTTTT.

The chain links TRBV5-5 to TRBJ2-3; D is perhaps TRBD1 (6 bases). This CDR3 comprises 16 residues. V was trimmed by 1 base and J by 1 base, leaving 13 bases between them. Germline assignment: CDR1 SGHKS and CDR2 YYEKEE (reference sequence). The CDR3 nucleotides read TGTGCCAGCAGCTTGCCCCCTCAGGGGCGCACAGATACGCAGTATTTT. Translation gives CASSLPPQGRTDTQYF.

V and J are TRBV29-1 and TRBJ2-7; perhaps TRBD1 as D (5 bases). The CDR3 runs to 12 residues. With 1 base removed from V and 4 bases from J, the gap between germline ends came to 8 bases. Germline CDR1 is SQVTM and CDR2 is ANQGSEA. CDR3 in DNA: TGCAGCGTTGAAGGCAGGGATTACGAGCAGTACTTC. Its protein product is CSVEGRDYEQYF.

V and J are TRBV6-6 and TRBJ1-2, with 7 bases that match TRBD1. J gave up 1 base and V 5 bases, and 1 base lay outside the gene matches. The CDR3 loop spans 13 amino acids. CDR1 and CDR2 from the germline V gene are MNHNY and SVGAGI (reference sequence). For the CDR3, the DNA is TGTGCCAGCAGTGGGACAGTTAACTATGGCTACACCTTC. This gives the protein CASSGTVNYGYTF.

The chain employs TRBV6-1 and TRBJ2-3; 10 nucleotides line up with TRBD1. Germline V CDR1 and CDR2: MNHNS, SASEGT. Trimming cost V 10 bases and J 10 bases; bases outside gene matches: 11. The CDR3 consists of 13 residues. CDR3 loop: CAIRDRGEIAQYF. DNA of the CDR3: TGTGCCATCCGGGACAGGGGAGAGATAGCGCAGTATTTT.

This chain links TRBV18 with TRBJ1-1, with D tentatively TRBD1 (6 bases). The ends were cut back, 2 bases at V and 11 bases at J, with 21 bases in the middle. Per germline, CDR1 KGHSH and CDR2 LQKENI. CDR3 length: 15 amino acids. The CDR3 region is CASSPTRTDPLGAFF. CDR3 DNA sequence: TGTGCCAGCTCACCAACTAGGACAGACCCTCTGGGGGCTTTCTTT.